This TCR beta chain was observed in a study of regulatory T cells in long-lasting Graves disease. Study-wide background: Graves' patients (newly diagnosed) had been on antithyroid drugs under 3 months.

In building TCR beta libraries, iRepertoire HTBI primers were used together with Arm-PCR of CDR3 regions. TCRdb reanalysed the multiplex PCR reads using MiXCR and keeps one entry per CDR3 protein. The sample has about 210,000 distinct CDR3 sequences, roughly a fifth seen once. Time point: newly diagnosed GD, antithyroid drugs for less than 3 months. The TCR library was prepared using RNA isolated from PBMCs. The V and J ends lost 5 bases and 2 bases respectively, with 18 bases between them. The length of the CDR3 is 17 residues. Regarding this clonotype: As yet, its antigen is unknown.

Study-wide results and limits: Newly diagnosed Graves' patients had higher TCR diversity than persistent ones. Preferential use of TRBV28, TRBJ1-2 and TRBJ2-5 was seen in persistent disease.

The same data also contributed to another study, on T cells in Graves' hyperthyroidism and ophthalmopathy. That report adds: Primed by the HTBI set, a first-round RT-PCR was run on the TCR CDR3.

This TCR derives from a woman aged 30 to 39 with Graves disease. The chain has TRBV12-3 or TRBV12-4 and TRBJ2-2, with D perhaps TRBD1 (6 bases). The source material was peripheral blood mononuclear cells (PBMCs), sampled at new diagnosis, from a patient treated with antithyroid drugs. The CDR3 DNA follows: TGTGCCAGCAGTCCACGCACAGGGATCCCCAACACCGGGGAGCTGTTTTTT. Protein: CASSPRTGIPNTGELFF.